This entry lists 3 T cell receptor beta chains sequenced from one sample in a study of OX40 agonist ivuxolimab in advanced cancers. The method was immunoSEQ multiplex PCR; TCRdb's version includes in-frame clones alone and lacks a portion of them. This table has fewer than 85,000 clones, around nine tenths appearing once. Sample: CD4+ or CD8+ T cells sorted from blood, taken in a trial of the OX40 agonist ivuxolimab. The receptors stem from an adult with an advanced solid tumor such as melanoma, head and neck, liver or kidney cancer.

The chain recombines TRBV19 with TRBJ2-5; TRBD1 might be the D (5 bases). V was clipped by 6 bases and J by 4 bases, with 6 bases between them. The V gene's germline CDR1 is LNHDA and CDR2 SQIVND (reference sequence). The CDR3 length is 11 residues. CDR3: CASRQGETQYF. The CDR3 coding sequence is TGTGCCAGTAGGCAGGGAGAGACCCAGTACTTC. Variable domain in full (rest from reference TRBV19 and TRBJ2-5): DGGITQSPKYLFRKEGQNVTLSCEQNLNHDAMYWYRQDPGQGLRLIYYSQIVNDFQKGDIAEGYSVSREKKESFPLTVTSAQKNPTAFYLCASRQGETQYFGPGTRLLVL.

This clone was picked up one time. The chain joins TRBV6-5 to TRBJ1-1; D is undetermined. Germline V CDR1 and CDR2: MNHEY, SVGAGI. The CDR3 is 14 amino acids. V was trimmed by 6 bases and J by 1 base, leaving 12 bases between them. CDR3 DNA: TGTGCCAGCAGCCTGGTCCGGGGGAACACTGAAGCTTTCTTT. It is translated as CASSLVRGNTEAFF.

The chain links TRBV30 to TRBJ2-1; the D is unclear. The V end was cut by 1 base, the J end by 0 bases, with 13 bases between. This CDR3 has 16 amino acids. Germline values: CDR1 GTSNPN, CDR2 SVGIG (reference sequence). The DNA of the CDR3 is TGTGCCTGGAGTGATGGAGTGAGTAGCTCCTACAATGAGCAGTTCTTC. Its protein is CAWSDGVSSSYNEQFF. The complete variable domain, with remaining parts taken from reference TRBV30 and TRBJ2-1, reads SQTIHQWPATLVQPVGSPLSLECTVEGTSNPNLYWYRQAAGRGLQLLFYSVGIGQISSEVPQNLSASRPQDRQFILSSKKLLLSDSGFYLCAWSDGVSSSYNEQFFGPGTRLTVL.